This T cell receptor (beta chain) comes out of a study of cytomegalovirus exposure and HLA in healthy donors. Germline V gene lookup returns CDR1 SEHNR and CDR2 FQNEAQ (reference sequence). V was clipped by 5 bases and J by 4 bases, with 12 bases between them. This CDR3 spans 14 amino acids. Clones were sequenced by immunoSEQ multiplex PCR, and TCRdb holds only the in-frame ones, with some missing. The repertoire holds some 88,000 clones, with 95% to 98% as singletons. Sequencing input: PBMCs. The TCR was taken from a man between 18 and 35 years old in good health and CMV-seronegative. The rearrangement links TRBV7-9 to TRBJ2-1; no clear D. The chain's CDR3 is CASSPAAKYNEQFF. The CDR3 coding sequence is TGTGCCAGCAGCCCGGCGGCTAAATACAATGAGCAGTTCTTC. The whole variable domain, remainder taken from reference TRBV7-9 and TRBJ2-1, is DTGVSQNPRHKITKRGQNVTFRCDPISEHNRLYWYRQTLGQGPEFLTYFQNEAQLEKSRLLSDRFSAERPKGSFSTLEIQRTEQGDSAMYLCASSPAAKYNEQFFGPGTRLTVL.